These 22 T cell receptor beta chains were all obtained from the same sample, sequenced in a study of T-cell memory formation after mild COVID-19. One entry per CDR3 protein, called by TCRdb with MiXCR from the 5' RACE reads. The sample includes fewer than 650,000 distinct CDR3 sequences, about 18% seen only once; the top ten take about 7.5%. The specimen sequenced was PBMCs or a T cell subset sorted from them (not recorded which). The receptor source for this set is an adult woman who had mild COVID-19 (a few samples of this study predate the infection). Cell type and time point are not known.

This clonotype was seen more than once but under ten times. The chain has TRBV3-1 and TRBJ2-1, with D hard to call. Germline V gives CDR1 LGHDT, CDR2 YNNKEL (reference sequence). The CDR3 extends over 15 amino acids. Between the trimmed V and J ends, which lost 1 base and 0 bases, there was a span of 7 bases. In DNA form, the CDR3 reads TGTGCCAGCAGCCAAGCCCCATTCTCCTACAATGAGCAGTTCTTC. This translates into CASSQAPFSYNEQFF.

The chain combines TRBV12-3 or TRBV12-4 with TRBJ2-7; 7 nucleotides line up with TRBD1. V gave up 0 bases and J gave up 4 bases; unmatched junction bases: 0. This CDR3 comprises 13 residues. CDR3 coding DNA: TGTGCCAGCAGTTTAGCGACAGGGTACGAGCAGTACTTC. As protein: CASSLATGYEQYF.

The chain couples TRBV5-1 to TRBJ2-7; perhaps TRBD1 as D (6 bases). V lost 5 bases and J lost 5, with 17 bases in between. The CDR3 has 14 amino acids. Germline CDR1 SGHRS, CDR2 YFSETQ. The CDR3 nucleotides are TGCGCCAGCAGTCCAGGGGTTGTAGCCGACGAGCAGTACTTC. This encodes CASSPGVVADEQYF.

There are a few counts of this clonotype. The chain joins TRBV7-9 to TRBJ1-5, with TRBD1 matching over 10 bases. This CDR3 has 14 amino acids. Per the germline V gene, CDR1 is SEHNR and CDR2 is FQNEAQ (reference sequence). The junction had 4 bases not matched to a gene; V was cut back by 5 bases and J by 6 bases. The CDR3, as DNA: TGTGCCAGCAGCGGCGGGACAGGGGCTCAGCCCCAGCATTTT. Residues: CASSGGTGAQPQHF.

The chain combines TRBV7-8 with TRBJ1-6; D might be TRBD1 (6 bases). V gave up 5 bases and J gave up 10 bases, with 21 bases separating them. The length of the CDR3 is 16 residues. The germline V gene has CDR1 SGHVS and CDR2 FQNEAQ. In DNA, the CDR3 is TGTGCCAGCAGCAAGGGGGGCAGGGCAAGAAGATCACCCCTCCACTTT. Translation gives CASSKGGRARRSPLHF.

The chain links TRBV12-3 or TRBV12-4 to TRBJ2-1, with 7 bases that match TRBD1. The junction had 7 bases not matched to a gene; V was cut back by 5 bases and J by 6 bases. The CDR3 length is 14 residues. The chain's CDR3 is CASSRQGPGNEQFF. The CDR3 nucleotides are TGTGCCAGCAGTCGACAGGGCCCTGGCAATGAGCAGTTCTTC.

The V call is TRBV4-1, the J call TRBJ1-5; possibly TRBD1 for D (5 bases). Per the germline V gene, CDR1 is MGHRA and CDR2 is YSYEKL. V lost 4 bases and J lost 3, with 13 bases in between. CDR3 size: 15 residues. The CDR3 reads CASSPWAGDNQPQHF. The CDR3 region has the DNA TGCGCCAGCAGCCCCTGGGCGGGGGACAATCAGCCCCAGCATTTT.

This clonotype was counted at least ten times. Here the CDR3 DNA reads TGTGCCAGCAGCCCCTCGACTAGCCGACGCGATGAGCAGTTCTTC. It translates to CASSPSTSRRDEQFF. V is TRBV4-2 and J is TRBJ2-1; 7 nucleotides agree with TRBD2. V shed 4 bases, J shed 8 bases, and the junction held 11 bases outside the gene matches. Germline V gene data show CDR1 as LGHNA and CDR2 as YNFKEQ. The CDR3 runs to 15 residues.

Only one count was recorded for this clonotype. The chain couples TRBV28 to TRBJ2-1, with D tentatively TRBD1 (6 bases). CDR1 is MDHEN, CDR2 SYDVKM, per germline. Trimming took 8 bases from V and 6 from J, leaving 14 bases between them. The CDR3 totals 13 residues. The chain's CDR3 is CASDRSRVNEQFF. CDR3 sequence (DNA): TGTGCCAGCGACAGGTCCAGGGTCAATGAGCAGTTCTTC. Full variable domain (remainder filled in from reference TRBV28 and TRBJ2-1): DVKVTQSSRYLVKRTGEKVFLECVQDMDHENMFWYRQDPGLGLRLIYFSYDVKMKEKGDIPEGYSVSREKKERFSLILESASTNQTSMYLCASDRSRVNEQFFGPGTRLTVL.

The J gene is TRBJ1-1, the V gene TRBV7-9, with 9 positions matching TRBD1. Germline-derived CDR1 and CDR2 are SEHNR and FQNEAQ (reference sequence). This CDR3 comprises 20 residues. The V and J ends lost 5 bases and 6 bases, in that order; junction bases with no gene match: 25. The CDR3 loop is CASSPKVGTGIELWRAEAFF. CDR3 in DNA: TGTGCCAGCAGCCCCAAGGTCGGGACAGGGATCGAACTATGGCGCGCTGAAGCTTTCTTT.

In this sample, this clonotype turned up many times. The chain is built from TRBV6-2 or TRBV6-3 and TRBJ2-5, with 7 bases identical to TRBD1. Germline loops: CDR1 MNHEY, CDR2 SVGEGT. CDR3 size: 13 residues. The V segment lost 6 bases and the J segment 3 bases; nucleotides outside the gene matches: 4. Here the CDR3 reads CASRGTAKETQYF. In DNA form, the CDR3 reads TGTGCCAGCAGGGGGACAGCTAAAGAGACCCAGTACTTC.

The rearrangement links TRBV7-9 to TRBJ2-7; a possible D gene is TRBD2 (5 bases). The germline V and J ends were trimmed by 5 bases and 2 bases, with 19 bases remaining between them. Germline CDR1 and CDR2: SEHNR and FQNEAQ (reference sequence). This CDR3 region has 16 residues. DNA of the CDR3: TGTGCCAGCAGCCCCCGAGGGAGCGGAGAGGCCTACGAGCAGTACTTC. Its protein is CASSPRGSGEAYEQYF.

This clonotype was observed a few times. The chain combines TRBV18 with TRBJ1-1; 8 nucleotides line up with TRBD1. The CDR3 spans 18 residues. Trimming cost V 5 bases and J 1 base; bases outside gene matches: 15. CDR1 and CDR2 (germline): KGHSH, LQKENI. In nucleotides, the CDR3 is TGTGCCAGCTCATCATGGCGTGGACAGGGTATGGGGAACACTGAAGCTTTCTTT. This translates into CASSSWRGQGMGNTEAFF.

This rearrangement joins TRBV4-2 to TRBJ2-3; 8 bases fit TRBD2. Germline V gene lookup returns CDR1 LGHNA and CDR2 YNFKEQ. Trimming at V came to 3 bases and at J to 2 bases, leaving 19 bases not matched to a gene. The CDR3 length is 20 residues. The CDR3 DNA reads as TGTGCCAGCAGCCATCAGACCCCCCGGAGAGTAGCGGGACCCACAGATACGCAGTATTTT. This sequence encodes CASSHQTPRRVAGPTDTQYF.

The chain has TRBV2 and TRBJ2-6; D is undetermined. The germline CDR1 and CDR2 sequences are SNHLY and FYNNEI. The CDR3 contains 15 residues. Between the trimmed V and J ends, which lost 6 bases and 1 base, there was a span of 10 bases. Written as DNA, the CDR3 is TGTGCCAGCAGGCCCGTGAGATCTGGGGCCAACGTCCTGACTTTC. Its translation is CASRPVRSGANVLTF.

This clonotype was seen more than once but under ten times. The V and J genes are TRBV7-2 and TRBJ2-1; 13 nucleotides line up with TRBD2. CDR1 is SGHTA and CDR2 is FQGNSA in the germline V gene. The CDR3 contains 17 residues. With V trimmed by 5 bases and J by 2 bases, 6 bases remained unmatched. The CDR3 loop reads CASSIGGLAGTYNEQFF. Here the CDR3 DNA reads TGTGCCAGCAGCATTGGGGGACTAGCGGGGACCTACAATGAGCAGTTCTTC.

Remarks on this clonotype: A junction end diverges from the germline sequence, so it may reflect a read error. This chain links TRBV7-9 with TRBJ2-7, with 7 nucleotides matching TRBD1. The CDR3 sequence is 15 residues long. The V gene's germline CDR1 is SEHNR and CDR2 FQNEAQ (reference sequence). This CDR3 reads CGSSPLTGWRDEQYF. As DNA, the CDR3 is TGTGGCAGCAGCCCCCTGACAGGGTGGCGGGACGAGCAGTACTTC.

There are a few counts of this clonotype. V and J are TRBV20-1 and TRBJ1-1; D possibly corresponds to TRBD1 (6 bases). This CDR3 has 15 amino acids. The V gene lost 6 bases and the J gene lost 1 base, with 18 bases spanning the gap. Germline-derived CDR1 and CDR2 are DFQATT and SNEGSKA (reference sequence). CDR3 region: CSADRGPSGNTEAFF. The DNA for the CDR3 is TGCAGTGCCGATCGGGGGCCATCGGGGAACACTGAAGCTTTCTTT.

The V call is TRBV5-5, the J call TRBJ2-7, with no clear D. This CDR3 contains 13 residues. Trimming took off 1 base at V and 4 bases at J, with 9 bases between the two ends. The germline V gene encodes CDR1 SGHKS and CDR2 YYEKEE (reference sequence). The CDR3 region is CASSLSHRYEQYF. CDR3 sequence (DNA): TGTGCCAGCAGCTTGTCCCACAGATACGAGCAGTACTTC.

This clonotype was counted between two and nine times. CDR3 DNA: TGCAGCGTTTCTGGTATGGGCGGGGAGCTGTTTTTT. Residues: CSVSGMGGELFF. The V call is TRBV29-1, the J call TRBJ2-2; D uncertain. Trimming removed 5 bases at V and 7 bases at J, with 11 bases between. CDR1 and CDR2 from the germline V gene are SQVTM and ANQGSEA. This CDR3 region has 12 residues.

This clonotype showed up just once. CDR3 protein: CASSPRQGTANTDTQYF. The CDR3 nucleotides read TGTGCCAGCAGCCCAAGGCAGGGGACAGCGAACACAGATACGCAGTATTTT. The chain couples TRBV7-9 to TRBJ2-3; 7 bases align to TRBD1. The CDR3 extends over 17 amino acids. Germline trimming cut 5 bases from V and 2 bases from J; bases unmatched to any gene: 13. Looked up from germline, CDR1 is SEHNR and CDR2 is FQNEAQ (reference sequence).

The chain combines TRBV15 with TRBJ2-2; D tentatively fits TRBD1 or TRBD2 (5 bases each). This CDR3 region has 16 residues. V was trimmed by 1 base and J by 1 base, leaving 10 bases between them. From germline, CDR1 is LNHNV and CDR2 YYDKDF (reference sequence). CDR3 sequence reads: CATSRVPRGNTGELFF. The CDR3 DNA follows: TGTGCCACCAGCAGAGTTCCGAGGGGGAACACCGGGGAGCTGTTTTTT. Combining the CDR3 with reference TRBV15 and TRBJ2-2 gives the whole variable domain DAMVIQNPRYQVTQFGKPVTLSCSQTLNHNVMYWYQQKSSQAPKLLFHYYDKDFNNEADTPDNFQSRRPNTSFCFLDIRSPGLGDTAMYLCATSRVPRGNTGELFFGEGSRLTVL.